This passage covers 9 T cell receptor beta chains from one sample sequenced in a study of blood T cell repertoires in COVID-19. Here immunoSEQ multiplex PCR was the method, and the copy in TCRdb shows in-frame clones only, minus some. Here the sample spans about 31,000 clones, under 95% being singletons. The sample comprised peripheral blood. Receptors were obtained from a man between 65 and 79 years old with active or convalescent COVID-19.

This chain joins TRBV15 and TRBJ1-6; no clear D. The germline V gene encodes CDR1 LNHNV and CDR2 YYDKDF (reference sequence). Deletions cut 4 bases from V and 5 bases from J, with 9 bases between. The CDR3 covers 14 residues. CDR3 region: CATSTRGDNSPLHF. The CDR3 region has the DNA TGTGCCACCAGCACCCGGGGAGATAATTCACCCCTCCACTTT.

The V gene is TRBV5-8, the J gene TRBJ2-1; TRBD1 agrees at 9 bases. J was trimmed by 6 bases and V by 1 base; bases with no gene match: 5. The V gene's germline CDR1 is SGHTS and CDR2 YDEGEE. This CDR3 is 15 amino acids long. CDR3 nucleotide sequence: TGTGCCAGCAGCTTGCGACAGGGGGGGAGCAATGAGCAGTTCTTC. Protein product: CASSLRQGGSNEQFF. Full variable domain (remainder filled in from reference TRBV5-8 and TRBJ2-1): EAGVTQSPTHLIKTRGQQATLRCSPISGHTSVYWYQQALGLGLQFLLWYDEGEERNRGNFPPRFSGRQFPNYSSELNVNALELEDSALYLCASSLRQGGSNEQFFGPGTRLTVL.

The CDR3 bases are TGTGCCAGCAGTAGGGACAGGGAAGCTTTCTTT. This sequence encodes CASSRDREAFF. J is TRBJ1-1 and V is TRBV6-5, with 8 bases matching TRBD1. The ends lost 5 bases at V and 8 bases at J; junction bases unmatched: 1. CDR1 is MNHEY and CDR2 is SVGAGI in the germline V gene. This CDR3 contains 11 residues.

The rearrangement joins TRBV19 to TRBJ2-2; 12 bases match TRBD2. There are 16 residues in the CDR3. The V and J ends lost 1 base and 6 bases, in that order; junction bases with no gene match: 3. Germline lookup yields CDR1 LNHDA and CDR2 SQIVND (reference sequence). In DNA form, the CDR3 reads TGTGCCAGTAGTATAGTACTAGCGGGGGGCGCCGGGGAGCTGTTTTTT. Translating it yields CASSIVLAGGAGELFF.

This chain joins TRBV19 and TRBJ2-1; no reliable D call. This CDR3 region has 12 residues. Between the trimmed V and J ends, which lost 3 bases and 14 bases, there was a span of 14 bases. CDR1 LNHDA and CDR2 SQIVND come from the germline V gene (reference sequence). The CDR3 spells CASSIVTSRKFF. CDR3 nucleotide sequence: TGTGCCAGTAGTATTGTGACTTCAAGAAAGTTCTTC.

Concerning this clone itself: One junction end disagrees with the germline gene, perhaps due to a read error. CDR3 sequence (DNA): TGTGCTAGCAGCCCAGGACTAGCGGACACCGGGGAGCTGTTTTTT. It codes for CASSPGLADTGELFF. This chain links TRBV7-7 with TRBJ2-2, with 10 bases identical to TRBD2. This CDR3 contains 15 residues. Germline loops: CDR1 SSHAT, CDR2 FNYEAQ (reference sequence). The full variable domain, its missing parts supplied by reference TRBV7-7 and TRBJ2-2, is GAGVSQSPRYKVTKRGQDVTLRCDPISSHATLYWYQQALGQGPEFLTYFNYEAQPDKSGLPSDRFSAERPEGSISTLTIQRTEQRDSAMYRCASSPGLADTGELFFGEGSRLTVL.

This chain links TRBV7-8 with TRBJ2-3, with D perhaps matching TRBD2 (5 bases). Germline assignment: CDR1 SGHVS and CDR2 FQNEAQ. The V end lost 1 base, the J end lost 6 bases, and 11 bases lay between the germline ends. The CDR3 runs 14 residues. CDR3 protein: CASSLERRGDTQYF. CDR3 nucleotide sequence: TGTGCCAGCAGCTTAGAGAGGCGAGGGGATACGCAGTATTTT.

This clone showed up just a few times. The chain combines TRBV19 with TRBJ1-3; D is unclear. The CDR3 is 14 residues long. Germline loops: CDR1 LNHDA, CDR2 SQIVND (reference sequence). Trimming removed 3 bases at V and 5 bases at J, with 11 bases between. The CDR3 reads CASSMRDHRNTIYF. As DNA, the CDR3 is TGTGCCAGTAGTATGAGGGATCATAGAAACACCATATATTTT.

The genes are TRBV9 and TRBJ1-1; no clear D gene. Germline CDR1 SGDLS, CDR2 YYNGEE. V was clipped by 0 bases and J by 2 bases, with 11 bases between them. This CDR3 contains 15 residues. Here the CDR3 DNA reads TGTGCCAGCAGCGTAGTTAGTAGTGGTAACACTGAAGCTTTCTTT. Translating gives CASSVVSSGNTEAFF.